What follows are 18 T cell receptor beta chains derived from one specimen sequenced in a study of blood T cells in healthy people across ages. A second PCR, run for about 7 to 11 cycles, used a sample-barcoded 5' primer plus a J-beta primer mix. MiXCR, applied by TCRdb to the 5' RACE reads, yields one record per CDR3 protein. The sample has about 620,000 distinct CDR3 sequences; over 40% are singletons. The sequencing input was blood. The receptors shown here come from a woman aged 80 or over in good health.

CDR3 coding DNA: TGTGCCAGCAGCTCTCGGCGAACCCGACAGGGGGCTAGGAGCAATCAGCCCCAGCATTTT. It translates to CASSSRRTRQGARSNQPQHF. This chain uses TRBV6-5 with TRBJ1-5, with TRBD1 matching 10 bases. CDR3 size: 20 residues. J was trimmed by 1 base and V by 6 bases; bases with no gene match: 18. Germline V gene lookup returns CDR1 MNHEY and CDR2 SVGAGI.

The chain employs TRBV7-9 and TRBJ2-6; D is unclear. The CDR3 spans 19 residues. Trimming pared 2 bases from V and 0 bases from J, leaving 17 bases between. Germline V gives CDR1 SEHNR, CDR2 FQNEAQ (reference sequence). Here the CDR3 reads CASSLLVWAEISGANVLTF. The DNA of the CDR3 is TGTGCCAGCAGCTTATTGGTATGGGCCGAAATCTCTGGGGCCAACGTCCTGACTTTC.

This clonotype was observed at least ten times. The chain links TRBV7-9 to TRBJ2-1; D uncertain. The germline V gene encodes CDR1 SEHNR and CDR2 FQNEAQ (reference sequence). This CDR3 comprises 12 residues. Deletions cut 8 bases from V and 4 bases from J, with 9 bases between. CDR3: CASSHVYNEQFF. The CDR3 nucleotides are TGTGCCAGCTCGCACGTGTACAATGAGCAGTTCTTC.

To note about this clonotype: A read error may explain this, as a much larger clone is one base away. This sequence joins TRBV5-1 and TRBJ2-5, with 11 positions matching TRBD2. The CDR3 length is 16 residues. Trimming took 5 bases from V and 11 from J; bases not matched to a gene: 17. The germline V gene has CDR1 SGHRS and CDR2 YFSETQ. The CDR3 is CASSLPVAGGPGEQYF. The CDR3 DNA is TGCGCCAGCAGTCTCCCCGTAGCGGGAGGGCCCGGTGAGCAGTACTTC.

This chain joins TRBV3-1 and TRBJ1-6; possible D gene TRBD1, 5 bases. The CDR3 extends over 12 amino acids. The V end lost 8 bases, the J end lost 10 bases, and 12 bases lay between the germline ends. CDR1 is LGHDT, CDR2 YNNKEL, per germline (reference sequence). CDR3 in amino acids: CASGGGPSPLHF. As DNA, the CDR3 is TGTGCCAGCGGCGGGGGTCCATCACCCCTCCACTTT.

This clonotype was detected only a few times. The chain recombines TRBV7-2 with TRBJ2-1, with a weak D call TRBD1 (5 bases). Germline lookup yields CDR1 SGHTA and CDR2 FQGNSA. V dropped 6 bases and J dropped 15 bases, with 15 bases sitting between them. This CDR3 is built from 11 residues. DNA of the CDR3: TGTGCCAGCAGTGCCAGGGCCGTTCCGTTCTTC. It encodes CASSARAVPFF.

The rearrangement joins TRBV20-1 to TRBJ2-5; 7 bases agree with TRBD2. Germline loops: CDR1 DFQATT, CDR2 SNEGSKA (reference sequence). The CDR3 sequence is 14 residues long. V lost 6 bases to trimming and J lost 6 bases; unmatched junction nucleotides: 13. The CDR3 spells CSAPQRAGSQTQYF. CDR3 nucleotides: TGCAGTGCGCCCCAGAGAGCGGGGAGTCAGACCCAGTACTTC.

The chain uses TRBV20-1 and TRBJ2-5; D possibly matches TRBD1 or TRBD2 (6 bases each). V was cut by 6 bases and J by 5 bases, with 16 bases left in between. Germline CDR1 DFQATT, CDR2 SNEGSKA (reference sequence). The CDR3 totals 13 residues. This chain's CDR3 is CSARGTSRETQYF. Written as DNA, the CDR3 is TGCAGTGCCAGGGGAACTAGCCGGGAGACCCAGTACTTC.

The V call is TRBV3-1, the J call TRBJ2-3, with 12 bases aligning to TRBD1. CDR3 size: 15 residues. Trimming cost V 8 bases and J 6 bases; bases outside gene matches: 9. Per germline, CDR1 LGHDT and CDR2 YNNKEL (reference sequence). CDR3 DNA: TGTGCCAGCCGAGCCGGGACAGGGGGCTGGGATACGCAGTATTTT. Translation: CASRAGTGGWDTQYF.

The rearrangement uses TRBV3-1 and TRBJ2-4, with D tentatively TRBD1 (5 bases). Germline CDR1 is LGHDT and CDR2 is YNNKEL (reference sequence). This CDR3 has 16 residues. V gave up 2 bases and J gave up 0 bases, with 11 bases separating them. DNA of the CDR3: TGTGCCAGCAGCCAACAGGCAGGGCTAGCCAAAAACATTCAGTACTTC. This gives the protein CASSQQAGLAKNIQYF.

The rearrangement joins TRBV12-3 or TRBV12-4 to TRBJ1-5, with D unresolved. Trimming left V 0 bases short and J 2 bases short, with 5 bases between. This CDR3 contains 14 residues. The DNA of the CDR3 is TGTGCCAGCAGTTTAGCAACAGGCAATCAGCCCCAGCATTTT. This sequence encodes CASSLATGNQPQHF.

The chain links TRBV12-3 or TRBV12-4 to TRBJ2-4; 8 positions agree with TRBD1. The CDR3 has 14 residues. The V segment lost 6 bases and the J segment 8 bases; nucleotides outside the gene matches: 9. For the CDR3, the DNA is TGTGCCAGCAGCTGGACAGGGCCTGGAGACATTCAGTACTTC. It codes for CASSWTGPGDIQYF.

For this clonotype: A much larger clone lies one base from this, so it may be a read error. V is TRBV20-1 and J is TRBJ2-1, with a weak D call TRBD2 (5 bases). The end of the DNA aligns better with TRBJ2-7, so the J call may be wrong. The CDR3 is made up of 14 amino acids. Per germline, CDR1 DFQATT and CDR2 SNEGSKA (reference sequence). Here the CDR3 reads CSATTGVSYNEQYF. In nucleotides, the CDR3 is TGCAGTGCTACCACCGGGGTTTCCTACAATGAGCAGTACTTC.

The sample holds a few counts of this clonotype. The chain couples TRBV15 to TRBJ2-5; D is ambiguous. The CDR3 contains 15 residues. V was pared by 1 base and J by 5 bases, with 14 bases between. Germline-derived CDR1 and CDR2 are LNHNV and YYDKDF (reference sequence). The CDR3 region is CATSRGPETLETQYF. The CDR3 DNA reads TGTGCCACCAGCAGAGGTCCGGAAACACTGGAGACCCAGTACTTC.

In its sample, this clonotype was seen once. The chain uses TRBV4-2 and TRBJ2-1; D not resolved. V lost 0 bases and J 8 bases, leaving 14 bases between the germline ends. Looked up from germline, CDR1 is LGHNA and CDR2 is YNFKEQ. The CDR3 runs to 15 residues. CDR3 sequence: CASSQDPDLGYEQFF. The CDR3 DNA is TGTGCCAGCAGCCAAGATCCTGACTTAGGCTATGAGCAGTTCTTC.

This sequence joins TRBV29-1 and TRBJ2-1; D may be TRBD2 (5 bases). This CDR3 spans 14 amino acids. Trimming cost V 3 bases and J 5 bases, with 14 bases left between them. The germline CDR1 and CDR2 sequences are SQVTM and ANQGSEA. In nucleotides, the CDR3 is TGCAGCGTTGATGAGGGCCCAAATGACAATGAGCAGTTCTTC. Translation gives CSVDEGPNDNEQFF.

At least ten counts were recorded for this clonotype. The chain employs TRBV27 and TRBJ2-7, with 10 bases fitting TRBD2. This CDR3 is built from 13 residues. Germline CDR1 is MNHEY and CDR2 is SMNVEV (reference sequence). Germline trimming cut 6 bases from V and 3 bases from J; bases unmatched to any gene: 2. CDR3 DNA: TGTGCCAGCAGAACTAGCGGGGACTACGAGCAGTACTTC. This codes for CASRTSGDYEQYF.

Concerning this clonotype itself: This may stem from a read error, because a much larger clone lies one nucleotide away. The rearrangement links TRBV10-3 to TRBJ1-6; D remains ambiguous. This CDR3 comprises 14 residues. V lost 3 bases to trimming and J lost 8 bases, with 11 bases between them. CDR1 is ENHRY and CDR2 is SYGVKD in the germline V gene. The DNA of the CDR3 is TGTGCCATCAGTGATTTGGTTCTAGATTCACCCCTCCACTTT. This sequence encodes CAISDLVLDSPLHF.